One T cell receptor beta chain is described in this entry. With random hexamers, reverse transcription was performed on about 0.5 to 1 ug of RNA. The amplification used immunoSEQ multiplex PCR on TCR beta CDR3; it spanned 54 Vbeta and 13 Jbeta. TCRdb ran MiXCR on the immunoSEQ multiplex PCR reads and lists one entry per CDR3 protein. The repertoire holds about 290,000 distinct CDR3 sequences, with about 89% as singletons. FACS enriched CD8+ TEMRA cells, while bulk CD8+ and CD4+ were negatively isolated. CDR1 and CDR2 from the germline V gene are MGHRA and YSYEKL. Trimming pared 4 bases from V and 5 bases from J, leaving 20 bases between. The CDR3 has 16 amino acids. The sample originates from a study of CD8 T cells in Susac syndrome.

The TCR was taken from a human donor with multiple sclerosis. The chain has TRBV4-1 and TRBJ1-2; D is undetermined. The sample comprised CD8+ T cells from PBMCs. The CDR3 bases are TGCGCCAGCAGCCCCATGTCGGGTTTATTGCCATATGGCTACACCTTC. It specifies CASSPMSGLLPYGYTF.